The TCR beta chain under discussion was sequenced for a study of shared clonotypes between healthy human individuals. Findings of the study overall: Among non-shared clonotypes, generation probabilities were lower than among those shared by all four donors.

Generated by immunoSEQ multiplex PCR, the TCRdb table keeps only in-frame clones and is missing some. There are about 2.4 million clones in the sample; more than 85% occur only once, and roughly 0.36% lies in the top ten. A note on this clone: Its antigen is unidentified.

Trimming left V 2 bases short and J 8 bases short, with 13 bases between. Germline V lookup: CDR1 SGHRS, CDR2 YFSETQ. The CDR3 has 13 amino acids. CD45RA+ naive and CD45RA-negative memory subsets were separated from CD4+ cells. The receptor's source is a man younger than 35 in good health. Some clones in this sample may be carry-over from other donors' samples. The chain links TRBV5-1 to TRBJ1-2; D not resolved. Source material: naive CD4+ T cells from PBMCs. Indicated subset: CD45RA+ positively selected. In DNA form, the CDR3 reads TGCGCCAGCAGCTTACTCTACCAGCAGGGCTACACCTTC. Protein sequence: CASSLLYQQGYTF.